This T cell receptor beta chain was obtained from a study of blood T cell repertoires in COVID-19 (dated by TCRdb to the early 2020s). Turning to the overall study: Samples covering the acute and convalescent phases of COVID-19 were provided by collaborators in the United States, Italy and Spain. The prospective study material was composed of cDNA or gDNA derived from T cells, B-cell-depleted T cells, or PBMCs. The dataset comprised deeply sampled blood TCRbeta repertoires from subjects exposed to, actively infected with, or recovered from COVID-19. The repertoires were made available in a free public database intended to serve as a resource for research on the immune response to SARS-CoV-2. The samples were drawn from the first 160 participants of the ongoing ImmuneRACE study and from 950 to 1,500 subjects provided by 6 global collaborators. A de-identified subject ID, COVID-19 status, age in years and sex were almost always included in the sample metadata. HLA class I and class II types, where available, came from metadata supplied by the sample provider rather than from assay-based typing.

Overall study outcomes, separate from this receptor: How much clinical and demographic metadata was included differed by source and by participant, and the metadata was provided uncurated.

V was cut back by 4 bases and J by 6 bases, leaving a gap of 13 bases between them. The germline V gene gives CDR1 as MGHDK and CDR2 as SYGVNS. Its CDR3 holds 13 amino acids, cysteine through phenylalanine. The kept DNA is CDR3 alone, 39 bases in frame from the first base. The immunoSEQ Assay, a bias-controlled multiplex PCR, was used to amplify TCRbeta CDR3 regions from genomic DNA. In the paper's pipeline: The number of nucleated cells in each sample was estimated by amplification of reference gene primers within the assay. To quantify the absolute abundance of each unique TCRbeta CDR3 rearrangement, sequence reads were collapsed and filtered. For each sample, productive Simpson clonality was calculated as the square root of Simpson's diversity index over productive rearrangements. As stored in TCRdb, this immuneACCESS dataset retains in-frame rearrangements with V and J assigned. A fraction of the clones does not appear; measured against another copy, unresolved V genes explain less than half of the discrepancy, and the remainder lacks a known reason. The V and J calls and clone size come from that table; D and trimming were worked out from the DNA. The sample yields over 150,000 clones; about 86% were counted once. The ten biggest clones cover around 9% of the sample.

This clone was counted many times. It lacks a known antigen. No much larger clone exists at a distance of one base, and base qualities are not known. Whole blood was collected in K2EDTA tubes by collaborating institutions according to the institutions' own protocols. Collaborator samples were shipped for TCRbeta analysis as frozen whole blood, isolated PBMCs, or DNA extracted from either sample type. The specimen sequenced was peripheral blood. This clonotype originated in a man aged 45-60 years with active or convalescent COVID-19. Recombination connected TRBV25-1 to TRBJ2-7; TRBD1 is perhaps the D gene, given 7 matching bases. The nucleotide sequence is TGTGCCAGCAGTGGAGCAGGGGGAGGCGAGCAGTACTTC. It translates to CASSGAGGGEQYF.